The 21 T cell receptor beta chains below all came from one sample that was sequenced in a study of beta chain features in type 1 diabetes. Study-level points and caveats: People with Type 1 diabetes carried modestly yet significantly shorter TCRB CDR3s in all four CD4+ subsets.

For these receptors, no antigen is known. Investigators reverse transcribed all isolated RNA, so they sequenced expressed TCRB transcripts. The repertoire was sequenced with immunoSEQ multiplex PCR; TCRdb's copy has only in-frame clones and lacks some. The table has around 120,000 clones, roughly 17% seen once. The sample comprised central memory CD4+ T cells from blood. These TCRs come from a man between 18 and 29 years old with type 1 diabetes.

This sequence joins TRBV28 and TRBJ2-5; D unresolved. CDR1 MDHEN and CDR2 SYDVKM come from the germline V gene. Trimming pared 9 bases from V and 11 bases from J, leaving 16 bases between. The CDR3 is made up of 11 amino acids. The CDR3 sequence: CASSVTREQYF. DNA for the CDR3: TGTGCCAGTTCGGTAACTCGTGAGCAGTACTTC.

Here the CDR3 DNA reads TGTGCCAGCAGCCGGCGGGGGAACACTGAAGCTTTCTTT. Encoded protein: CASSRRGNTEAFF. The chain links TRBV7-9 to TRBJ1-1; D not certain. V was pared by 5 bases and J by 1 base, with 8 bases between. Per the germline V gene, CDR1 is SEHNR and CDR2 is FQNEAQ (reference sequence). The CDR3 spans 13 residues.

The gene calls are TRBV4-1 and TRBJ1-1; no firm D call. The CDR3 is made up of 20 amino acids. Trimming shortened V by 1 base and J by 0 bases, and 24 bases separated the two germline ends. CDR1 and CDR2 from the germline V gene are MGHRA and YSYEKL. CDR3 loop: CASSQGLWRKMSMVNTEAFF. The CDR3 DNA sequence: TGCGCCAGCAGCCAAGGATTATGGAGAAAGATGTCAATGGTGAACACTGAAGCTTTCTTT.

J is TRBJ2-1 and V is TRBV28; 8 bases are shared with TRBD1. The V gene's germline CDR1 is MDHEN and CDR2 SYDVKM. V lost 4 bases to trimming and J lost 7 bases; unmatched junction nucleotides: 12. This CDR3 is built from 16 residues. The CDR3 sequence: CASSSFGTGNQNEQFF. The CDR3 DNA reads TGTGCCAGCAGTTCGTTCGGGACAGGAAACCAGAATGAGCAGTTCTTC.

The CDR3 region is CASTKKTGRQETQYF. In DNA, the CDR3 is TGTGCCAGCACCAAAAAGACAGGGCGGCAAGAGACCCAGTACTTC. V usage is TRBV11-2 and J usage is TRBJ2-5; TRBD1 matches 7 bases. The CDR3 has 15 residues. Germline CDR1 is SGHAT and CDR2 is FQNNGV. Germline trimming cut 7 bases from V and 2 bases from J; bases unmatched to any gene: 10.

This clone occurred many times. This chain connects TRBV19 to TRBJ2-2, with 7 bases matching TRBD2. The CDR3 is 14 amino acids. Germline CDR1 is LNHDA and CDR2 is SQIVND (reference sequence). V shed 9 bases, J shed 5 bases, and the junction held 9 bases outside the gene matches. CDR3 DNA sequence: TGTGCCAGCTCTACCCAAGCGGGGACCGGGGAGCTGTTTTTT. Amino acid sequence: CASSTQAGTGELFF.

This chain connects TRBV10-3 to TRBJ2-1, with D hard to call. This CDR3 has 13 residues. Germline CDR1 ENHRY, CDR2 SYGVKD. Trimming removed 10 bases from V and 5 bases from J, with 15 bases in between. CDR3 loop: CATRQGLNNEQFF. Here the CDR3 DNA reads TGTGCCACCCGGCAAGGTCTTAACAATGAGCAGTTCTTC.

This clone has at least ten counts. The chain carries TRBV4-3 and TRBJ2-3; D is uncertain. Germline V gene lookup returns CDR1 LGHNA and CDR2 YSLEER. This CDR3 has 13 amino acids. V lost 0 bases and J lost 4, with 5 bases in between. CDR3 protein: CASSQDWADTQYF. The CDR3 DNA reads as TGCGCCAGCAGCCAAGATTGGGCAGATACGCAGTATTTT.

V usage is TRBV29-1 and J usage is TRBJ1-1; tentative D call: TRBD1 (5 bases). Germline CDR1 is SQVTM and CDR2 is ANQGSEA. The V gene lost 7 bases and the J gene lost 5 bases, with 20 bases spanning the gap. This CDR3 contains 14 residues. This CDR3 is CSAVWGRVRTEAFF. CDR3 in DNA: TGCAGCGCCGTCTGGGGCAGGGTAAGGACTGAAGCTTTCTTT. Full variable domain (outside the CDR3, taken from reference TRBV29-1 and TRBJ1-1): SAVISQKPSRDICQRGTSLTIQCQVDSQVTMMFWYRQQPGQSLTLIATANQGSEATYESGFVIDKFPISRPNLTFSTLTVSNMSPEDSSIYLCSAVWGRVRTEAFFGQGTRLTVV.

The chain combines TRBV7-2 with TRBJ2-7; unclear D gene. Trimming left V 1 base short and J 3 bases short, with 7 bases between. The CDR3 runs to 13 residues. Germline V lookup: CDR1 SGHTA, CDR2 FQGNSA. DNA of the CDR3: TGTGCCAGCAGCTTAGGCTCCAACTACGAGCAGTACTTC. It codes for CASSLGSNYEQYF.

This clone was counted many times. This sequence joins TRBV7-2 and TRBJ2-5, with 8 bases that match TRBD1. There are 14 residues in the CDR3. V trimming: 5 bases; J trimming: 4 bases; junction bases outside the gene matches: 6. CDR1 and CDR2 from the germline V gene are SGHTA and FQGNSA. The CDR3 here is CASSRRGQAETQYF. In DNA form, the CDR3 reads TGTGCCAGCAGCCGCCGGGGACAGGCAGAGACCCAGTACTTC. Drawing the rest from reference TRBV7-2 and TRBJ2-5, the complete variable domain is GAGVSQSPSNKVTEKGKDVELRCDPISGHTALYWYRQSLGQGLEFLIYFQGNSAPDKSGLPSDRFSAERTGGSVSTLTIQRTQQEDSAVYLCASSRRGQAETQYFGPGTRLLVL.

V usage is TRBV6-6 and J usage is TRBJ2-5, with D possibly matching TRBD2 (5 bases). The CDR3 sequence is 13 residues long. Trimming removed 4 bases from V and 5 bases from J, with 11 bases in between. Germline CDR1 is MNHNY and CDR2 is SVGAGI (reference sequence). CDR3 sequence (DNA): TGTGCCAGCAGTTCTCTAACTAGGGAGACCCAGTACTTC. Translation: CASSSLTRETQYF.

On this clone itself: Sequence at one end of the junction differs from germline and may be a read error. The rearrangement joins TRBV7-7 to TRBJ2-7; D is perhaps TRBD1 or TRBD2 (5 bases each). The CDR3 runs to 13 residues. Germline V lookup: CDR1 SSHAT, CDR2 FNYEAQ (reference sequence). This CDR3 reads CASSRDREYEQYF. The CDR3 nucleotides are TGTGCTAGCAGCCGGGACCGCGAATACGAGCAGTACTTC.

This clone was seen only a few times. The chain combines TRBV19 with TRBJ2-1; possible D gene TRBD1, 6 bases. CDR1 and CDR2 (germline): LNHDA, SQIVND (reference sequence). The CDR3 extends over 15 amino acids. Trimming removed 3 bases at V and 3 bases at J, with 12 bases between. The CDR3 sequence: CASSMVSTGYNEQFF. Here the CDR3 DNA reads TGTGCCAGTAGTATGGTGTCGACAGGCTACAATGAGCAGTTCTTC.

With regard to this clone: The junction departs from germline at one end; a sequencing error may be responsible. The gene calls are TRBV7-7 and TRBJ2-2; D is unclear. Looked up from germline, CDR1 is SSHAT and CDR2 is FNYEAQ (reference sequence). The CDR3 is 16 residues long. CDR3 bases: TGTGCTAGCAGCTTAGAGGTCAGGCCGACCACCGGGGAGCTGTTTTTT. This translates into CASSLEVRPTTGELFF. The variable domain in full, with the rest retrieved from reference TRBV7-7 and TRBJ2-2, is GAGVSQSPRYKVTKRGQDVTLRCDPISSHATLYWYQQALGQGPEFLTYFNYEAQPDKSGLPSDRFSAERPEGSISTLTIQRTEQRDSAMYRCASSLEVRPTTGELFFGEGSRLTVL.

The chain is built from TRBV20-1 and TRBJ2-7; unclear D gene. The CDR3 has 11 amino acids. Trimming removed 6 bases at V and 6 bases at J, with 12 bases between. Germline V lookup: CDR1 DFQATT, CDR2 SNEGSKA (reference sequence). The CDR3 here is CSAPDRSEQYF. In DNA form, the CDR3 reads TGCAGTGCCCCCGATCGAAGCGAGCAGTACTTC.

The chain is built from TRBV11-2 and TRBJ2-7; D gene unclear. The CDR3 extends over 15 amino acids. Between the trimmed V and J ends, which lost 4 bases and 1 base, there was a span of 14 bases. Germline V lookup: CDR1 SGHAT, CDR2 FQNNGV. The CDR3 here is CASSSIRTPSYEQYF. Written as DNA, the CDR3 is TGTGCCAGCAGCTCGATCAGGACGCCTTCCTACGAGCAGTACTTC.

V gene TRBV18 combines with J gene TRBJ1-5; D call uncertain. This CDR3 region has 14 residues. CDR1 is KGHSH and CDR2 is LQKENI in the germline V gene. V was clipped by 3 bases and J by 4 bases, with 10 bases between them. For the CDR3, the DNA is TGTGCCAGCTCACCGGGCAGCATTAATCAGCCCCAGCATTTT. Its protein is CASSPGSINQPQHF. The complete variable domain, with remaining parts taken from reference TRBV18 and TRBJ1-5, reads NAGVMQNPRHLVRRRGQEARLRCSPMKGHSHVYWYRQLPEEGLKFMVYLQKENIIDESGMPKERFSAEFPKEGPSILRIQQVVRGDSAAYFCASSPGSINQPQHFGDGTRLSIL.

This chain uses TRBV18 with TRBJ2-3; 8 nucleotides match TRBD1. From germline, CDR1 is KGHSH and CDR2 LQKENI. V shed 5 bases and J 3 bases; nucleotides not matched to a gene: 7. The CDR3 is 15 residues long. The CDR3 DNA follows: TGTGCCAGCTCAACAAACAGGGGGAAGACAGATACGCAGTATTTT. It yields the protein CASSTNRGKTDTQYF.

On this clone: Other DNA sequences in this specimen translate into the identical CDR3. The rearrangement uses TRBV30 and TRBJ2-3, with TRBD1 as a possible D gene (5 bases). The germline V and J ends were trimmed by 0 bases and 5 bases, with 15 bases remaining between them. Germline-derived CDR1 and CDR2 are GTSNPN and SVGIG (reference sequence). The CDR3 length is 15 residues. The CDR3 DNA reads TGTGCCTGGAGTGTGGGGCTAGGGGCGCAAGATACGCAGTATTTT. It translates to CAWSVGLGAQDTQYF.

CDR3 DNA: TGTGCCAGCAGGGGACAGGGGTACTCCTACAATGAGCAGTTCTTC. Encoded protein: CASRGQGYSYNEQFF. J is TRBJ2-1 and V is TRBV6-5; 10 bases are shared with TRBD1. This CDR3 has 15 residues. Germline loops: CDR1 MNHEY, CDR2 SVGAGI. The V and J ends lost 6 bases and 0 bases, in that order; junction bases with no gene match: 2.